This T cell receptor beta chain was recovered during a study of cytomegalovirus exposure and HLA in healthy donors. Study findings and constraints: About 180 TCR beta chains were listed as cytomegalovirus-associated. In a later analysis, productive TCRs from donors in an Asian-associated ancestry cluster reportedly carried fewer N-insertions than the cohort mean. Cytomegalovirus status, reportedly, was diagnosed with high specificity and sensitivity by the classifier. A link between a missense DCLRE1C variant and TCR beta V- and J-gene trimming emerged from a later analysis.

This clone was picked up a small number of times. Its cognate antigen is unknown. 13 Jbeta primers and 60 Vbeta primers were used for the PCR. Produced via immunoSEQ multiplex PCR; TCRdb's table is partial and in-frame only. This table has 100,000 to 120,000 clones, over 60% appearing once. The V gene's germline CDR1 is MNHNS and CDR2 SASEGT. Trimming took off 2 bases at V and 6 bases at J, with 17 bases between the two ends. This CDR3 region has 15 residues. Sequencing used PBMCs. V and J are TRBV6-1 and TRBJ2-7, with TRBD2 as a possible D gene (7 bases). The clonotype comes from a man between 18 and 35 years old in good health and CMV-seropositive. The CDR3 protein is CASSEWGGNPLEQYV. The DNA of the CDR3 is TGTGCCAGCAGTGAATGGGGGGGCAATCCTCTCGAGCAGTACGTC.